The rows below give T cell receptor beta chains drawn from one sample of a study of T cells in localized non-small cell lung cancer. The repertoire was sequenced with immunoSEQ multiplex PCR; TCRdb's copy has only in-frame clones and lacks some. The sample has fewer than 45,000 clones; around 85% are singletons. Sequenced here: peripheral blood, sampled before any cancer treatment. The receptors stem from a man aged 40 to 70 with stage I lung adenocarcinoma. Both conserved end residues are part of each CDR3. A D gene is named only where the DNA matches it firmly.

cdr3_nt: TGTGCCAGCAGTTCCTACCGGGACTACCACAATGAGCAGTTCTTC; cdr3_aa: CASSSYRDYHNEQFF; d_call: TRBD2; v_call: TRBV27; j_call: TRBJ2-1
cdr3_nt: TGTGCCAGCAGTTACGGTACAGGGCACACCTACGAGCAGTACTTC; cdr3_aa: CASSYGTGHTYEQYF; d_call: -; v_call: TRBV6-6; j_call: TRBJ2-7
cdr3_nt: TGTGCCAGCAGTTTCCCCGTCGGCGGGAGAATAGATACGCAGTATTTT; cdr3_aa: CASSFPVGGRIDTQYF; d_call: TRBD2; v_call: TRBV28; j_call: TRBJ2-3
cdr3_nt: TGTGCCAGCATGCGCTCTGGGGCCAACGTCCTGACTTTC; cdr3_aa: CASMRSGANVLTF; d_call: -; v_call: TRBV25-1; j_call: TRBJ2-6
cdr3_nt: TGTGCCAGCAGTGAACACGGGTCGAAGGACACCGGGGAGCTGTTTTTT; cdr3_aa: CASSEHGSKDTGELFF; d_call: -; v_call: TRBV25-1; j_call: TRBJ2-2
cdr3_nt: TGTGCCAGCACTCCCTGGCTTTCCTCAAATCAGCCCCAGCATTTT; cdr3_aa: CASTPWLSSNQPQHF; d_call: -; v_call: TRBV19; j_call: TRBJ1-5
cdr3_nt: TGTGCCAGCAGTTTAGAAGGGAGCTCCTACGAGCAGTACTTC; cdr3_aa: CASSLEGSSYEQYF; d_call: -; v_call: TRBV28; j_call: TRBJ2-7
cdr3_nt: TGCGCCAGCTCCGTAGGGCAGCGGGAGTTTGCCGGGGAGCTGTTTTTT; cdr3_aa: CASSVGQREFAGELFF; d_call: TRBD2; v_call: TRBV5-1; j_call: TRBJ2-2
cdr3_nt: TGCGCCAGCAGCTTGGCGGGACTAGTCTACGAGCAGTACTTC; cdr3_aa: CASSLAGLVYEQYF; d_call: TRBD2; v_call: TRBV5-1; j_call: TRBJ2-7
cdr3_nt: TGTGCCAGCAGCTTGGGGTCAGGGGGACCCCAGCATTTT; cdr3_aa: CASSLGSGGPQHF; d_call: TRBD1; v_call: TRBV5-6; j_call: TRBJ1-5
cdr3_nt: TGTGCCAGCAGTTACTCGAGAGGACTTTACAATGAGCAGTTCTTC; cdr3_aa: CASSYSRGLYNEQFF; d_call: -; v_call: TRBV6-6; j_call: TRBJ2-1